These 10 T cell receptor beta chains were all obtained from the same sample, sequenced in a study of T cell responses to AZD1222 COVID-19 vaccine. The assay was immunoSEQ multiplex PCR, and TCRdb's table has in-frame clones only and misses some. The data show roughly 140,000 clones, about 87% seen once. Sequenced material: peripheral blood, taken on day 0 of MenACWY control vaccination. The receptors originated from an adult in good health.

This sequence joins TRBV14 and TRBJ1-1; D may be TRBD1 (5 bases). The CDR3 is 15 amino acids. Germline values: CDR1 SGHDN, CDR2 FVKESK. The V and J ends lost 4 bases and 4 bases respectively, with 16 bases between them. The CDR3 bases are TGTGCCAGCAGCCCCCTGGGGGAGGGAGGCACTGAAGCTTTCTTT. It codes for CASSPLGEGGTEAFF.

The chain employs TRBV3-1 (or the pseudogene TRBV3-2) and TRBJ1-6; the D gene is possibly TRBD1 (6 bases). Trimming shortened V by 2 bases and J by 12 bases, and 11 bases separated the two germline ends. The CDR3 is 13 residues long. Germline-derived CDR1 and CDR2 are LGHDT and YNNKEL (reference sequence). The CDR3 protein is CASSQPGAGPLHF. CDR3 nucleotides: TGTGCCAGCAGCCAACCAGGGGCAGGACCCCTCCACTTT.

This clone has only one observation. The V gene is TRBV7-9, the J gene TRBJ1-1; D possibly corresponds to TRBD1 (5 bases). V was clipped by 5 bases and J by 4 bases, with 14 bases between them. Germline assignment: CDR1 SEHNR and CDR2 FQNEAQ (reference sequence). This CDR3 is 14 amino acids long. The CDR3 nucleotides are TGTGCCAGCAGCCGATTTCAGGGAAGCACTGAAGCTTTCTTT. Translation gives CASSRFQGSTEAFF.

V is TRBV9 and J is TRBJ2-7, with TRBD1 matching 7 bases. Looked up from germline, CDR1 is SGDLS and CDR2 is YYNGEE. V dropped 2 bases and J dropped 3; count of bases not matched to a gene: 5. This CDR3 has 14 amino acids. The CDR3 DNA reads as TGTGCCAGCAGCGTGAGGGACAGTTACTACGAGCAGTACTTC. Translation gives CASSVRDSYYEQYF.

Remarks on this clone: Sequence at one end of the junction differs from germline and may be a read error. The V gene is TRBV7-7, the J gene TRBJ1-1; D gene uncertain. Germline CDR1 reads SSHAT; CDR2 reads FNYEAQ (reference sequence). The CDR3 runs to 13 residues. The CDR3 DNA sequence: TGTGCTAGCAGCTTTACGCAGAACATTGAAGCTTTCTTT. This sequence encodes CASSFTQNIEAFF.

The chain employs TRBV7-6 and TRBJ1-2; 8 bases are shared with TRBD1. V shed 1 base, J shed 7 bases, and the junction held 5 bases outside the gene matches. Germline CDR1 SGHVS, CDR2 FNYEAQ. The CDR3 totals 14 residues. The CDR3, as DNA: TGTGCCAGCAGCTTAGTCGCAGGGGGCTCTGGCTACACCTTC. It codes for CASSLVAGGSGYTF. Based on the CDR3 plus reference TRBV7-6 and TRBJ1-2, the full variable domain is GAGVSQSPRYKVTKRGQDVALRCDPISGHVSLYWYRQALGQGPEFLTYFNYEAQQDKSGLPNDRFSAERPEGSISTLTIQRTEQRDSAMYRCASSLVAGGSGYTFGSGTRLTVV.

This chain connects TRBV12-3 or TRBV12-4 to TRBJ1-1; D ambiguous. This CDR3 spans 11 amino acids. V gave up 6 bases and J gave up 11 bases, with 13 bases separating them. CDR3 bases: TGTGCCAGCAGGACCCAAGGAAGCGCTTTCTTT. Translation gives CASRTQGSAFF.

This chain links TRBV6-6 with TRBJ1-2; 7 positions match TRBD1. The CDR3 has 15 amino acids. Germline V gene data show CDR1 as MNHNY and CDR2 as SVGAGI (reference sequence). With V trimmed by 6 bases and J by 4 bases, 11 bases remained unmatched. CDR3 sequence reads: CASSHVAGGLYGYTF. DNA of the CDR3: TGTGCCAGCAGCCACGTGGCAGGGGGACTCTATGGCTACACCTTC.

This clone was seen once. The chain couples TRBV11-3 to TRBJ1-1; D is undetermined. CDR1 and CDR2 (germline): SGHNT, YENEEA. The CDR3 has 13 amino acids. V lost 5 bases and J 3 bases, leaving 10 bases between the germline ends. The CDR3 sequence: CASSPFQDTEAFF. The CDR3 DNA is TGTGCCAGCAGCCCATTCCAAGACACTGAAGCTTTCTTT.

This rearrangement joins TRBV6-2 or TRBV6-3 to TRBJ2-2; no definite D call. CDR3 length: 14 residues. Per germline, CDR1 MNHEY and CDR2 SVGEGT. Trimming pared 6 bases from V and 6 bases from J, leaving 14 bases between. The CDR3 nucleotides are TGTGCCAGCAGCCTATCCCGGTGGGCCGGGGAGCTGTTTTTT. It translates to CASSLSRWAGELFF.